The next 29 T cell receptor beta chains were all read from a single sample in a study of monozygotic twins with inflammatory bowel disease. TCRdb re-called the 5' RACE reads and catalogs CDR3 proteins one per entry, DNA excluded. The sample includes 200,000 to 250,000 distinct CDR3 sequences. Material for sequencing was blood. Every receptor here comes from a human donor with ulcerative colitis or Crohn's disease, or a healthy co-twin of an affected twin (not recorded which).

CDR3 amino acids: CASSAGDYGYTF. The chain carries TRBV10-2 and TRBJ1-2. CDR1 WSHSY and CDR2 SAAADI come from the germline V gene. This CDR3 region has 12 residues.

The chain recombines TRBV5-4 with TRBJ2-7. This CDR3 region has 16 residues. Germline CDR1 is SGHNT and CDR2 is YYREEE (reference sequence). The CDR3 here is CASSLGGSTAAYEQYF.

This chain uses TRBV20-1 with TRBJ2-7; checking the TCRdb D call of TRBD1 is not possible without DNA. Germline CDR1 reads DFQATT; CDR2 reads SNEGSKA (reference sequence). This CDR3 region has 13 residues. The CDR3 spells CSAGEGGEYEQYF.

This chain uses TRBV9 with TRBJ2-3; the D gene TCRdb calls, TRBD1, cannot be checked with no DNA. CDR1 is SGDLS, CDR2 YYNGEE, per germline. The CDR3 totals 17 residues. This CDR3 is CASSVDEGSGGRDTQYF.

The J gene is TRBJ1-4, the V gene TRBV18. Germline CDR1 is KGHSH and CDR2 is LQKENI. CDR3 size: 13 residues. The CDR3 reads CASSRLLDEKLFF.

The chain has TRBV5-1 and TRBJ2-3; the D gene TCRdb calls, TRBD2, cannot be checked with no DNA. Germline CDR1 reads SGHRS; CDR2 reads YFSETQ. The CDR3 spans 14 residues. CDR3 region: CASSPGTAKDTQYF.

The genes are TRBV18 and TRBJ1-5. CDR3 length: 13 amino acids. CDR1 is KGHSH and CDR2 is LQKENI in the germline V gene. The CDR3 reads CASSPSAYQPQHF.

The V call is TRBV5-1, the J call TRBJ1-6; TCRdb's D gene call, TRBD1, goes unchecked for lack of DNA. Germline CDR1 and CDR2: SGHRS and YFSETQ. This CDR3 is 15 amino acids long. CDR3 sequence reads: CASSSGTGGNSPLHF.

This rearrangement joins TRBV7-2 to TRBJ1-2. This CDR3 region has 14 residues. From germline, CDR1 is SGHTA and CDR2 FQGNSA. The CDR3 reads CASSRRSTTRGYTF.

The gene calls are TRBV6-1 and TRBJ1-5; the TCRdb D gene call, TRBD1, has no DNA to confirm it. From germline, CDR1 is MNHNS and CDR2 SASEGT. The CDR3 extends over 14 amino acids. CDR3 sequence: CASSPGGLNQPQHF.

J is TRBJ2-3 and V is TRBV7-7; the TCRdb D gene call, TRBD2, has no DNA to confirm it. The CDR3 runs to 15 residues. CDR1 and CDR2 from the germline V gene are SSHAT and FNYEAQ (reference sequence). CDR3 amino acids: CASSLGLAGADTQYF.

The chain uses TRBV5-1 and TRBJ1-1; TCRdb proposes TRBD1, but this gene call is untestable without DNA. The CDR3 has 16 amino acids. Germline V lookup: CDR1 SGHRS, CDR2 YFSETQ. The CDR3 spells CASGPNTGAMNTEAFF.

This sequence joins TRBV5-1 and TRBJ2-1. Germline V lookup: CDR1 SGHRS, CDR2 YFSETQ. The CDR3 totals 17 residues. CDR3 in amino acids: CASSLDVGLSSYNEQFF.

The gene calls are TRBV20-1 and TRBJ2-5; TCRdb picks TRBD1, but there is no DNA to check that call. Germline V gene lookup returns CDR1 DFQATT and CDR2 SNEGSKA (reference sequence). The CDR3 loop spans 13 amino acids. The CDR3 spells CSLKGGALETQYF.

The J gene is TRBJ1-3, the V gene TRBV7-8; checking the TCRdb D call of TRBD1 is not possible without DNA. Germline CDR1 SGHVS, CDR2 FQNEAQ. The CDR3 loop spans 14 amino acids. CDR3 sequence: CASSLQGDGNTIYF.

The rearrangement links TRBV5-6 to TRBJ2-7; without DNA, the TCRdb call of TRBD1 cannot be checked. Germline-derived CDR1 and CDR2 are SGHDT and YYEEEE. The CDR3 totals 14 residues. CDR3 sequence reads: CASSLTGKGYEQYF.

The chain links TRBV4-1 to TRBJ1-6; TCRdb proposes TRBD1, but this gene call is untestable without DNA. The germline CDR1 and CDR2 sequences are MGHRA and YSYEKL. The length of the CDR3 is 20 residues. CDR3 sequence reads: CASSQEMRVRGRSYNSPLHF.

J is TRBJ2-5 and V is TRBV3-1; there is no DNA to check the TCRdb D call of TRBD2. The CDR3 is 18 residues long. Germline V gene lookup returns CDR1 LGHDT and CDR2 YNNKEL (reference sequence). The CDR3 loop reads CASSQDWRRDYPRETQYF.

The CDR3: CASSGGFSQPQHF. The V gene is TRBV25-1, the J gene TRBJ1-5; TCRdb indicates TRBD1, and absent DNA this call remains unverified. Germline CDR1 MGHDK, CDR2 SYGVNS. CDR3 length: 13 amino acids.

This chain links TRBV7-2 with TRBJ2-3; TCRdb selects TRBD2, and the lack of DNA leaves this call unchecked. The germline gives CDR1 SGHTA, CDR2 FQGNSA. CDR3 length: 17 amino acids. CDR3: CASSPVGTSGGADTQYF. Full variable domain (outside the CDR3, taken from reference TRBV7-2 and TRBJ2-3): GAGVSQSPSNKVTEKGKDVELRCDPISGHTALYWYRQSLGQGLEFLIYFQGNSAPDKSGLPSDRFSAERTGGSVSTLTIQRTQQEDSAVYLCASSPVGTSGGADTQYFGPGTRLTVL.

This chain joins TRBV19 and TRBJ1-5; checking the TCRdb D call of TRBD1 is not possible without DNA. Germline CDR1 LNHDA, CDR2 SQIVND (reference sequence). The CDR3 extends over 14 amino acids. CDR3 protein: CASSPRISNQPQHF.

The chain recombines TRBV29-1 with TRBJ2-4; no DNA is available, so the TRBD1 call from TCRdb remains unchecked. Germline-derived CDR1 and CDR2 are SQVTM and ANQGSEA. The CDR3 is 12 residues long. The CDR3 reads CSARPGGNIQYF.

The rearrangement joins TRBV7-2 to TRBJ2-7; TCRdb proposes TRBD1, but this gene call is untestable without DNA. The CDR3 consists of 14 residues. Germline loops: CDR1 SGHTA, CDR2 FQGNSA. This chain's CDR3 is CASSARDNSYEQYF.

The chain couples TRBV5-1 to TRBJ2-7; TCRdb's D call, TRBD1, is unchecked because there is no DNA. The CDR3 spans 16 residues. From germline, CDR1 is SGHRS and CDR2 YFSETQ. CDR3 residues: CASSFGQGSHSYEQYF.

This chain links TRBV20-1 with TRBJ1-3. CDR1 is DFQATT and CDR2 is SNEGSKA in the germline V gene (reference sequence). This CDR3 contains 15 residues. CDR3 region: CSAPTTAISGNTIYF.

The chain has TRBV20-1 and TRBJ1-2; TCRdb names TRBD1, which stays unverified in the absence of DNA. The length of the CDR3 is 11 residues. CDR1 is DFQATT, CDR2 SNEGSKA, per germline (reference sequence). CDR3 sequence reads: CSVAPGDGYTF.

The chain carries TRBV12-3 or TRBV12-4 and TRBJ1-5. This CDR3 is 13 amino acids long. CDR3: CASSLPSNQPQHF.

CDR3 region: CASSLDWDSEPFYGYTF. V usage is TRBV5-1 and J usage is TRBJ1-2; the D gene TCRdb calls, TRBD1, cannot be checked with no DNA. Germline CDR1 SGHRS, CDR2 YFSETQ. This CDR3 contains 17 residues.

V is TRBV5-6 and J is TRBJ1-2; checking the TCRdb D call of TRBD1 is not possible without DNA. CDR1 SGHDT and CDR2 YYEEEE come from the germline V gene. The CDR3 length is 13 residues. The CDR3 reads CASSLGDNYGYTF.